One and the same sample provided the 8 T cell receptor beta chains below, sequenced in a study of cytotoxic CD8 clonotypes in ibrutinib-treated CLL. Assay: immunoSEQ multiplex PCR; the TCRdb copy retains only in-frame clones and omits some. The repertoire holds 55,000 to 85,000 clones, with about nine tenths as singletons. The source was PBMCs, collected after 12 months of ibrutinib treatment. Source of these receptors: a human donor with chronic lymphocytic leukemia.

The chain is built from TRBV5-1 and TRBJ2-5, with TRBD1 identical over 7 bases. The germline CDR1 and CDR2 sequences are SGHRS and YFSETQ. Trimming took 7 bases from V and 0 from J; bases not matched to a gene: 9. This CDR3 comprises 15 residues. CDR3 coding DNA: TGCGCCAGCTCTCCCTGGGACAGCTACCAAGAGACCCAGTACTTC. Amino acid sequence: CASSPWDSYQETQYF.

The gene calls are TRBV6-5 and TRBJ1-3; no reliable D call. The germline V gene has CDR1 MNHEY and CDR2 SVGAGI. The germline V and J ends were trimmed by 7 bases and 1 base, with 14 bases remaining between them. The CDR3 is made up of 15 amino acids. CDR3 loop: CASISPGDSGNTIYF. CDR3 in DNA: TGTGCCAGCATCAGTCCGGGTGATTCTGGAAACACCATATATTTT.

The chain is built from TRBV11-3 and TRBJ2-5; the match to TRBD1 covers 7 bases. There are 16 residues in the CDR3. Unmatched junction bases numbered 4, after V lost 0 bases and J lost 0 bases. Germline V lookup: CDR1 SGHNT, CDR2 YENEEA. CDR3 protein: CASSLEGQWYQETQYF. CDR3 in DNA: TGTGCCAGCAGCTTAGAGGGACAGTGGTACCAAGAGACCCAGTACTTC.

The V call is TRBV19, the J call TRBJ1-2; D unresolved. Germline values: CDR1 LNHDA, CDR2 SQIVND (reference sequence). Trimming took off 7 bases at V and 0 bases at J, with 15 bases between the two ends. CDR3 length: 15 amino acids. The CDR3 DNA follows: TGTGCCAGTAAACCCAGGAGGGAAGCTAACTATGGCTACACCTTC. It yields the protein CASKPRREANYGYTF.

The chain uses TRBV18 and TRBJ2-7, with 9 positions matching TRBD1. The junction had 3 bases not matched to a gene; V was cut back by 3 bases and J by 0 bases. Germline-derived CDR1 and CDR2 are KGHSH and LQKENI. This CDR3 is 15 amino acids long. The CDR3 protein is CASSPGTGTSYEQYF. CDR3 DNA sequence: TGTGCCAGCTCACCCGGGACAGGGACCTCCTACGAGCAGTACTTC.

The gene calls are TRBV7-9 and TRBJ2-7; TRBD1 agrees at 7 bases. Germline assignment: CDR1 SEHNR and CDR2 FQNEAQ (reference sequence). The CDR3 runs to 15 residues. Trimming at V came to 1 base and at J to 3 bases, leaving 6 bases not matched to a gene. CDR3 DNA sequence: TGTGCCAGCAGCTTAGGACAGGGAGCCATCTACGAGCAGTACTTC. Its protein product is CASSLGQGAIYEQYF.

This chain joins TRBV18 and TRBJ1-5; D perhaps matches TRBD1 (5 bases). Germline CDR1 and CDR2: KGHSH and LQKENI. The CDR3 length is 16 residues. Trimming took off 6 bases at V and 0 bases at J, with 15 bases between the two ends. The CDR3 is CASSPGREGSNQPQHF. CDR3 DNA: TGTGCCAGCTCCCCGGGGCGAGAGGGTAGCAATCAGCCCCAGCATTTT.

The CDR3 DNA is TGTGCCAGCAGTGTTAGACAGGGAACCCCCTACGAGCAGTACTTC. Translated, it gives CASSVRQGTPYEQYF. The rearrangement joins TRBV2 to TRBJ2-7; 7 nucleotides match TRBD1. In germline, CDR1 is SNHLY, CDR2 FYNNEI. This CDR3 contains 15 residues. Unmatched junction bases numbered 8, after V lost 4 bases and J lost 2 bases.